These T cell receptor beta chains were read from a single sample in a study of vaccination effects on CD4 cells after COVID-19. The table came from immunoSEQ multiplex PCR; TCRdb's copy has only in-frame clones and leaves some out. The table has around 70,000 clones, around 77% seen once. Antigens of these TCRs are unknown. The source was CD4+ T cells from PBMCs cultured without peptide, collected before COVID-19 vaccination. The receptors stem from a human donor who received a COVID-19 vaccine. Each CDR3 is given with its conserved first and last residue. The D gene is left open where the match is weak. Clone size, where shown, is once, few, many, or a class for clones that have expanded.

.	.	TRBJ1-1	TRBV7-2	CASSPRWGRAFF	TGTGCCAGCAGCCCTAGGTGGGGCCGAGCTTTCTTT
.	once	TRBJ1-4	TRBV12-3/TRBV12-4	CASSLTEKLFF	TGTGCCAGCAGTTTAACTGAAAAACTGTTTTTT
.	.	TRBJ2-5	TRBV7-2	CASSRSSGNQETQYF	TGTGCCAGCAGCCGTAGTTCGGGGAACCAAGAGACCCAGTACTTC
.	.	TRBJ1-2	TRBV2	CASRGVGGYGYTF	TGTGCCAGCAGGGGGGTTGGGGGCTATGGCTACACCTTC
TRBD2	.	TRBJ2-3	TRBV7-2	CASSPPWSSGGIDTQYF	TGTGCCAGCAGCCCTCCGTGGTCTAGCGGGGGGATCGATACGCAGTATTTT
TRBD1	.	TRBJ2-6	TRBV5-1	CASRWGQGVFSGANVLTF	TGCGCCAGCAGATGGGGACAGGGGGTTTTCTCTGGGGCCAACGTCCTGACTTTC
.	.	TRBJ1-6	TRBV30	CAWSGQLFTYNSPLHF	TGTGCCTGGAGTGGACAGCTTTTTACCTATAATTCACCCCTCCACTTT
.	.	TRBJ2-3	TRBV25-1	CASSVAGSTDTQYF	TGTGCCAGCAGTGTCGCGGGGAGCACAGATACGCAGTATTTT
.	.	TRBJ2-3	TRBV10-2	CASSESSDTQYF	TGCGCCAGCAGTGAGTCTTCAGATACGCAGTATTTT
TRBD2	.	TRBJ2-1	TRBV6-6	CASSPMGARTSGAEQFF	TGTGCCAGCAGTCCAATGGGGGCCCGGACTAGCGGGGCCGAGCAGTTCTTC
.	.	TRBJ2-5	TRBV5-1	CASSLNRLFQETQYF	TGCGCCAGCAGCTTGAACAGGCTATTCCAAGAGACCCAGTACTTC
TRBD1	.	TRBJ1-4	TRBV23-1	CASSHQDRGSNEKLFF	TGCGCCAGCAGTCACCAGGACAGGGGATCGAATGAAAAACTGTTTTTT
.	once	TRBJ2-3	TRBV7-8	CASSVGPRGDTQYF	TGTGCCAGCAGCGTAGGACCGAGGGGAGATACGCAGTATTTT
.	.	TRBJ1-6	TRBV19	CASSITAFNSPLHF	TGTGCCAGTAGTATAACGGCTTTCAATTCACCCCTCCACTTT
TRBD1	.	TRBJ1-2	TRBV12-5	CASGYDSTGAGWGNYGYTF	TGTGCTAGTGGTTACGACTCGACAGGGGCGGGGTGGGGTAACTATGGCTACACCTTC
.	.	TRBJ1-2	TRBV5-1	CASSPGLDYGYTF	TGCGCCAGCAGCCCGGGTCTCGACTATGGCTACACCTTC
.	.	TRBJ1-1	TRBV29-1	CSGQKTMNTEAFF	TGCAGCGGACAGAAGACCATGAACACTGAAGCTTTCTTT
TRBD2	.	TRBJ2-3	TRBV10-2	CASSYRGSARGSTDTQYF	TGCGCCAGCAGTTACCGAGGCTCGGCGCGGGGGAGCACAGATACGCAGTATTTT
TRBD1	.	TRBJ1-1	TRBV24-1	CATRKQGGTEAFF	TGTGCCACCAGAAAACAGGGGGGTACTGAAGCTTTCTTT
.	.	TRBJ1-5	TRBV24-1	CATSLGGNQPQHF	TGTGCCACCAGTCTTGGAGGCAATCAGCCCCAGCATTTT
.	.	TRBJ1-5	TRBV18	CASSPRGRGPQHF	TGTGCCAGCTCACCACGCGGGAGGGGGCCCCAGCATTTT
.	.	TRBJ1-4	TRBV5-1	CASSRSTTNEKLFF	TGCGCCAGCAGCAGGAGTACAACTAATGAAAAACTGTTTTTT
.	.	TRBJ1-3	TRBV10-1	CASSFGGPGNTIYF	TGCGCCAGCAGTTTTGGGGGCCCTGGAAACACCATATATTTT
.	.	TRBJ1-4	TRBV6-1	CASSEALRATNEKLFF	TGTGCCAGCAGTGAAGCGCTCCGTGCAACTAATGAAAAACTGTTTTTT
.	.	TRBJ2-5	TRBV6-5	CASSGPVQETQYF	TGTGCCAGCAGCGGACCCGTCCAAGAGACCCAGTACTTC